The present TCR beta chain was sequenced within a study of T cells after yellow fever vaccination. The CDR3 consists of 14 residues. Germline assignment: CDR1 LGHDT and CDR2 YNNKEL (reference sequence). With V trimmed by 2 bases and J by 8 bases, 8 bases remained unmatched. General study results and limits: Secondary responses were weaker yet peaked faster, day 5 versus 15.

Note on this clonotype: Antigen: not known.

Synthesis of TCR cDNA relied on 5'RACE template switching, which attached a universal primer site and UMIs. TCRdb passed the 5' RACE reads through MiXCR, listing each CDR3 protein once. The table has fewer than 400,000 distinct CDR3 sequences, about 10% seen once; the top ten hold around 3.2%. The sample consisted of CD4+ T cells sorted from PBMCs, taken 45 days after the yellow fever booster vaccination. The chain joins TRBV3-1 to TRBJ1-2, with 7 positions matching TRBD1. The clonotype was recovered from a man aged 18 to 35 who received the YFV17D yellow fever vaccine. This chain's CDR3 is CASSQSQGVEGYTF. CDR3 coding DNA: TGTGCCAGCAGCCAATCCCAGGGGGTGGAGGGCTACACCTTC. The complete variable domain, with remaining parts taken from reference TRBV3-1 and TRBJ1-2, reads DTAVSQTPKYLVTQMGNDKSIKCEQNLGHDTMYWYKQDSKKFLKIMFSYNNKELIINETVPNRFSPKSPDKAHLNLHINSLELGDSAVYFCASSQSQGVEGYTFGSGTRLTVV.